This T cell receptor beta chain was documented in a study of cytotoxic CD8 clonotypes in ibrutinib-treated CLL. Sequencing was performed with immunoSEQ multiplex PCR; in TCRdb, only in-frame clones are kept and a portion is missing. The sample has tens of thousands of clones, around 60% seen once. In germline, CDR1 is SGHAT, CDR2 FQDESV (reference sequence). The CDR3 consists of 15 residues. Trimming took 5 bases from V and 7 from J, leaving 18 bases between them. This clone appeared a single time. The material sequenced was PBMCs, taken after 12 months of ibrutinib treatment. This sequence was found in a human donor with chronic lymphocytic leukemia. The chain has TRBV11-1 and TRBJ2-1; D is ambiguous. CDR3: CASSPIRISRNEQFF. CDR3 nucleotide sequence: TGTGCCAGCAGCCCCATCCGAATCTCAAGGAATGAGCAGTTCTTC.